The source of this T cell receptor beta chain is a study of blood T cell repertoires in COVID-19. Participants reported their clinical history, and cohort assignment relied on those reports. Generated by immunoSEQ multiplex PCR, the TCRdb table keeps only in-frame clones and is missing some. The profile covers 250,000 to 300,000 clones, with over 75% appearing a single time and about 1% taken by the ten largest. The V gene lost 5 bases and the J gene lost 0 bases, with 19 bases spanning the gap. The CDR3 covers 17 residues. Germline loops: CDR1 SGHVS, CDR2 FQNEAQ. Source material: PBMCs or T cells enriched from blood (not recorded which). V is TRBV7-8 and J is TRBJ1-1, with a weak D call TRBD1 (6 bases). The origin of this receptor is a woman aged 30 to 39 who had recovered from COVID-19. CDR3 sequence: CASSVAPNRALNTEAFF. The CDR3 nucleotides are TGTGCCAGCAGCGTTGCCCCGAACAGGGCTCTGAACACTGAAGCTTTCTTT.